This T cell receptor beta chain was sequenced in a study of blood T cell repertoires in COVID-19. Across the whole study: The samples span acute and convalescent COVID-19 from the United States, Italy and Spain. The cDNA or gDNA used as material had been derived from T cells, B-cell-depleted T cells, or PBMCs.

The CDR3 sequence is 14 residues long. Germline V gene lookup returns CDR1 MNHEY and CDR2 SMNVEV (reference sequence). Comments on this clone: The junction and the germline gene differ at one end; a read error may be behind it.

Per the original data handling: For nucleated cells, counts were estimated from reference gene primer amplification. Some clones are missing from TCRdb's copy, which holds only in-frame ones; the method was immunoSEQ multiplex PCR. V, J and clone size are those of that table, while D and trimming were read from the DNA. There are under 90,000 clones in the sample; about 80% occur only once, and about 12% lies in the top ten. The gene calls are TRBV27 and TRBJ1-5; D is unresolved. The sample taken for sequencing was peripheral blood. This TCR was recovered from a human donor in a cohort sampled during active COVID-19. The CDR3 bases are TGTGCCAGCAGTCTATCCACTCATCGGGGGCCCCAGCATTTT. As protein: CASSLSTHRGPQHF.